This T cell receptor beta chain derives from a study of blood T cell repertoires in COVID-19 (dated by TCRdb to the early 2020s). About the investigation overall: The collaborator samples originated in the United States, Italy and Spain and spanned the acute and convalescent phases of COVID-19. Samples came from the ongoing ImmuneRACE study (first 160 participants) plus 1,254 subjects from 6 global collaborators. Where available, HLA class I and class II types were obtained from metadata supplied by the sample provider rather than from assay-based typing. The prospective study material was composed of cDNA or gDNA derived from T cells, B-cell-depleted T cells, or PBMCs. The sample metadata nearly always contained a de-identified subject ID, COVID-19 status, age in years and sex. The repertoires were released in a freely available public database intended as a resource for research on the immune response to SARS-CoV-2. Subjects who had been exposed to COVID-19, were actively infected with it, or had recovered from it provided the deeply sampled blood TCRbeta repertoires that made up the dataset.

Collaborating institutions collected whole blood in K2EDTA tubes following their own protocols. For TCRbeta analysis, collaborators shipped samples in one of three forms: frozen whole blood, isolated PBMCs, or DNA extracted from either of those sample types. CDR1 and CDR2, looked up from the germline V gene, are ENHRY and SYGVKD. The CDR3 holds 17 amino acids from the cysteine to the phenylalanine. The sequence is cut down to CDR3 DNA, 51 bases in frame from base 1. V is cut back by 7 bases and J by 1 base, with 5 bases in the junction unmatched. Study-wide conclusions, independent of this receptor: How much clinical and demographic metadata was included differed by source and by participant, and the metadata was provided uncurated.

TCRbeta CDR3 regions were amplified from genomic DNA using the immunoSEQ Assay, a bias-controlled multiplex PCR. In the paper's pipeline: Nucleated cell counts per sample were estimated from amplification of reference gene primers within the assay. To quantify the absolute abundance of each unique TCRbeta CDR3 rearrangement, sequence reads were collapsed and filtered. Productive Simpson clonality was computed per sample as the square root of Simpson's diversity index over productive rearrangements. Entries here come from immuneACCESS through TCRdb and include only in-frame sequences with V and J called. Some clones fail to appear in such tables; in the studies checked, an unresolved V gene covers under half of the shortfall, and the cause of the remainder is unknown. V and J calls and clone size are those listed in that table; D and trimming were worked out from the DNA. This sample comprises over 100,000 clones, approximately 80% of them detected only once. The ten largest clones represent about 6.6% of the sample.

About this clone: Which antigen it targets is not known. No quality values exist for individual bases; no much larger clone is one base distant.

The sample was peripheral blood. This clonotype originated in a woman between 45 and 60 years old with acute or convalescent COVID-19. The chain links TRBV10-3 with TRBJ2-1; TRBD2 aligns with 15 central bases. The sequenced DNA is TGTGCCATCATGGGGACTAGCGGGGGGATTTCCTACAATGAGCAGTTCTTC. It translates as CAIMGTSGGISYNEQFF.